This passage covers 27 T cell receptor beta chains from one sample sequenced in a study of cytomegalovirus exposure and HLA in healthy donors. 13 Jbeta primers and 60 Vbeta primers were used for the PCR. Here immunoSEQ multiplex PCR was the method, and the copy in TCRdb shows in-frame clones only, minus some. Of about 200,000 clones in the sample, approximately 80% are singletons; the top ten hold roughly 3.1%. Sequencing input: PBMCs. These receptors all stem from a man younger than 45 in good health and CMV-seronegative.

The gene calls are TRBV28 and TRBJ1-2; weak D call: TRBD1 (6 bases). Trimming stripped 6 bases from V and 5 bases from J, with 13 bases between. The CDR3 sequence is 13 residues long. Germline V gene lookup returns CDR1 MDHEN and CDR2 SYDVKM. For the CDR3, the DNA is TGTGCCAGCAGGTCGGGGGGCGCGTATGGCTACACCTTC. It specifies CASRSGGAYGYTF.

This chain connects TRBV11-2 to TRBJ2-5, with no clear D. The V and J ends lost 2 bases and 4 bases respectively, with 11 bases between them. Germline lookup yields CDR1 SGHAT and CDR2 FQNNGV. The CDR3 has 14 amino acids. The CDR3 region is CASSLSGLGETQYF. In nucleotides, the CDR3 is TGTGCCAGCAGCTTATCCGGGTTGGGAGAGACCCAGTACTTC.

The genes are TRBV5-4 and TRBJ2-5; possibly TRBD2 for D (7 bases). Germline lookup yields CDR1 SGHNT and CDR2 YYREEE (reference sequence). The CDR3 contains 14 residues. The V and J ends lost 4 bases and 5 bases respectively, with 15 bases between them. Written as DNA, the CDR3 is TGTGCCAGCAGCGTCCCCGGGGGGCATGAGACCCAGTACTTC. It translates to CASSVPGGHETQYF.

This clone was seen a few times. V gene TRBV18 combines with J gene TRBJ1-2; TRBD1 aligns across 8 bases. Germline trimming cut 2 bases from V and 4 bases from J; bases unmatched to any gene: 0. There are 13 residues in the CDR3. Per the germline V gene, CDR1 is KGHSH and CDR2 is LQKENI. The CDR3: CASSPGQGYGYTF. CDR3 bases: TGTGCCAGCTCACCAGGACAGGGCTATGGCTACACCTTC.

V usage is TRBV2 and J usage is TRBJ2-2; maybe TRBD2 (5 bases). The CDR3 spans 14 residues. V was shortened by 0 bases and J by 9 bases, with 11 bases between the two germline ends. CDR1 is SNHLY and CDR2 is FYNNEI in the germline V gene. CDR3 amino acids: CASSEAEGLRELFF. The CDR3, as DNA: TGTGCCAGCAGTGAAGCTGAAGGACTTCGGGAGCTGTTTTTT.

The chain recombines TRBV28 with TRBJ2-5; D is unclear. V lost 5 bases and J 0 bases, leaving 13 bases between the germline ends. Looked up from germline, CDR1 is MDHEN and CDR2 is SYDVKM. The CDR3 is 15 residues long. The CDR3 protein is CASSRPYGYQETQYF. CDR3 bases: TGTGCCAGCAGTAGGCCGTACGGGTACCAAGAGACCCAGTACTTC. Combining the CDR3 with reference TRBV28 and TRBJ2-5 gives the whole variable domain DVKVTQSSRYLVKRTGEKVFLECVQDMDHENMFWYRQDPGLGLRLIYFSYDVKMKEKGDIPEGYSVSREKKERFSLILESASTNQTSMYLCASSRPYGYQETQYFGPGTRLLVL.

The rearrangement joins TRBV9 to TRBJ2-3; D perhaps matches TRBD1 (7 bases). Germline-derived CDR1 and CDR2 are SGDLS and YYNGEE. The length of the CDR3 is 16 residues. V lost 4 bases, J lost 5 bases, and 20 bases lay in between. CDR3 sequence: CASSWQEGAPGDTQYF. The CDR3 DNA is TGTGCCAGCAGCTGGCAGGAGGGGGCCCCCGGAGATACGCAGTATTTT. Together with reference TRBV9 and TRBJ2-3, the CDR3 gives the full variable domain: DSGVTQTPKHLITATGQRVTLRCSPRSGDLSVYWYQQSLDQGLQFLIQYYNGEERAKGNILERFSAQQFPDLHSELNLSSLELGDSALYFCASSWQEGAPGDTQYFGPGTRLTVL.

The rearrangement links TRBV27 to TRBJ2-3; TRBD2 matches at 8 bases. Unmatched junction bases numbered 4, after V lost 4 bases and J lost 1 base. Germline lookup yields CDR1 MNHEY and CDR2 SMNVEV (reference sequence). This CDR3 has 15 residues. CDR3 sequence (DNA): TGTGCCAGCAGTTCCCTCGGGGGGGGCACAGATACGCAGTATTTT. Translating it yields CASSSLGGGTDTQYF.

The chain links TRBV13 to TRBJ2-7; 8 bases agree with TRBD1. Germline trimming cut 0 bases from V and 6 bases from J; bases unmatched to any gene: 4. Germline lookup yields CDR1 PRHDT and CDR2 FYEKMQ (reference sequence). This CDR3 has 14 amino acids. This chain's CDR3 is CASSLGQGVGEQYF. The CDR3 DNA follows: TGTGCCAGCAGCTTAGGACAGGGGGTGGGCGAGCAGTACTTC.

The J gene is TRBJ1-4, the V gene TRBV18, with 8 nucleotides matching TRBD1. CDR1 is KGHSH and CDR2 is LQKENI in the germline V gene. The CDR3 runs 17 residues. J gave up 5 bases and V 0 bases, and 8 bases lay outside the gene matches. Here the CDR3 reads CASSPPGQALGNEKLFF. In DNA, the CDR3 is TGTGCCAGCTCACCACCGGGACAGGCCCTGGGGAATGAAAAACTGTTTTTT.

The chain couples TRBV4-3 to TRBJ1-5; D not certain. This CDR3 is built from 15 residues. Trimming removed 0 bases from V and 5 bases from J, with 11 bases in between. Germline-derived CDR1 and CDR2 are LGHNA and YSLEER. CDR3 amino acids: CASSQDRGPDQPQHF. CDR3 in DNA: TGCGCCAGCAGCCAAGATCGGGGTCCCGATCAGCCCCAGCATTTT.

In DNA form, the CDR3 reads TGTGTGCAGCCGGAGAGCTCCTACGAGCAGTACTTC. It yields the protein CVQPESSYEQYF. V is TRBV28 and J is TRBJ2-7; D is uncertain. This CDR3 comprises 12 residues. Germline V gives CDR1 MDHEN, CDR2 SYDVKM.

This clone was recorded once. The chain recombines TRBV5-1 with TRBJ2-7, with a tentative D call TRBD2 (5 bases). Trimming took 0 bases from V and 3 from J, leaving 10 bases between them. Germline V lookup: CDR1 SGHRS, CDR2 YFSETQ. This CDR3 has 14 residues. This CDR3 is CASSLDKRDYEQYF. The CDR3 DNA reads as TGCGCCAGCAGCTTGGACAAGAGGGACTACGAGCAGTACTTC.

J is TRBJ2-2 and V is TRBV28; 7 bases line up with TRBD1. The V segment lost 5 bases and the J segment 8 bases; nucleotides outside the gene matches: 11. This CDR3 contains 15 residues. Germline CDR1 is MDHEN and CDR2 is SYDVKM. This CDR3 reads CASSGTTGYAGELFF. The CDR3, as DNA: TGTGCCAGCAGTGGAACGACAGGGTATGCGGGGGAGCTGTTTTTT.

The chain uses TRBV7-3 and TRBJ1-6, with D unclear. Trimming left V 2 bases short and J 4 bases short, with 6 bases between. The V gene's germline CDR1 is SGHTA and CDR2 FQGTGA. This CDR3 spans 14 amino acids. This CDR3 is CASSLGPYNSPLHF. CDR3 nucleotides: TGTGCCAGCAGCTTAGGGCCATATAATTCACCCCTCCACTTT.

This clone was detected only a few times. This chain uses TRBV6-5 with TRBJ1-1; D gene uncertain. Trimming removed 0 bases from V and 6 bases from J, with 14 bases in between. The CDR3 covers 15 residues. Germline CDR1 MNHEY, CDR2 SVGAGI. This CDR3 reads CASSYSTGGESEAFF. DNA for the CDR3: TGTGCCAGCAGTTACTCGACGGGCGGGGAATCTGAAGCTTTCTTT.

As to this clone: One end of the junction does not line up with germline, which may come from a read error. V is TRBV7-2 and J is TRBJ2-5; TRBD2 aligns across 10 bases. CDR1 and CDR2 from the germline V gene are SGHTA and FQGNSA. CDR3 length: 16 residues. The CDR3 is CASSLTQRGGQGTQYF. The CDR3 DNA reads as TGTGCCAGCAGCTTAACCCAGCGGGGGGGCCAAGGGACCCAGTACTTC.

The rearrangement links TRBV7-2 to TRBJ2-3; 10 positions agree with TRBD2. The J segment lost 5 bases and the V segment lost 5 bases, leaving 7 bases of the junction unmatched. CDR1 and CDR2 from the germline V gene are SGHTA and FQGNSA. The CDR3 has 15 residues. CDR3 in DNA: TGTGCCAGCAGCACAAGCCTAGCGGGGGAAGATACGCAGTATTTT. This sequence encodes CASSTSLAGEDTQYF.

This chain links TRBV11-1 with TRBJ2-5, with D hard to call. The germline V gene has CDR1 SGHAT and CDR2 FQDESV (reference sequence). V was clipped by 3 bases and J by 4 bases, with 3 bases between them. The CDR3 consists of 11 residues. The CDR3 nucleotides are TGTGCCAGCAGCTTTCGAGAGACCCAGTACTTC. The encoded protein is CASSFRETQYF.

The CDR3 sequence: CAIASGTGNTGELFF. CDR3 DNA: TGTGCCATCGCCTCCGGGACAGGGAACACCGGGGAGCTGTTTTTT. The V and J genes are TRBV10-3 and TRBJ2-2; TRBD1 matches 8 bases. The CDR3 runs 15 residues. J was trimmed by 1 base and V by 8 bases; bases with no gene match: 6. CDR1 is ENHRY, CDR2 SYGVKD, per germline.

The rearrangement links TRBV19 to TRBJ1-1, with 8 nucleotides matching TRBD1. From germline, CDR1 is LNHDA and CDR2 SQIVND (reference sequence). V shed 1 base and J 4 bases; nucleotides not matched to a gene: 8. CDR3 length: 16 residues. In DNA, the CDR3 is TGTGCCAGTAGTATAGGGACAGGGTCGTTTGGCACTGAAGCTTTCTTT. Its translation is CASSIGTGSFGTEAFF.

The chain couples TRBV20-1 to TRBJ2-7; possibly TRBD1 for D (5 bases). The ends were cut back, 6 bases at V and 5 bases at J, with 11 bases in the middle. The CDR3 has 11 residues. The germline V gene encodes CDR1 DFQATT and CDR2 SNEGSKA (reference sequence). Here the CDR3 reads CSARVGNEQYF. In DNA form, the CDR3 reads TGCAGTGCCAGGGTAGGGAACGAGCAGTACTTC.

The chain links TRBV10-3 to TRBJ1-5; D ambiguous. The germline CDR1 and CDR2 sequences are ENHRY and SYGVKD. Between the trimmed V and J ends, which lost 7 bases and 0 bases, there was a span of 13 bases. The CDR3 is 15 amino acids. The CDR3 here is CAIMAGEGSNQPQHF. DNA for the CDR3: TGTGCCATCATGGCGGGAGAGGGTAGCAATCAGCCCCAGCATTTT.

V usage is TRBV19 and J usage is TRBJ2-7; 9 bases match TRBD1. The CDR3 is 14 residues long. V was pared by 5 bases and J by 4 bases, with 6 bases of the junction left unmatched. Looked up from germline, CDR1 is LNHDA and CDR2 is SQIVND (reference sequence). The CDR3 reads CASSGGTGYYEQYF. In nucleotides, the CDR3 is TGTGCCAGTAGTGGGGGGACAGGGTATTACGAGCAGTACTTC.

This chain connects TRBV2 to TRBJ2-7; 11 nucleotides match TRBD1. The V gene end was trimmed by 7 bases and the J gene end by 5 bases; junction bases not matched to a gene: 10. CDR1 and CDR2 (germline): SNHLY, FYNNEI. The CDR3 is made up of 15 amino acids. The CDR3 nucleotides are TGTGCCAGCACCGCGGGAGGACAGGGGGCCAACGAGCAGTACTTC. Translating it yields CASTAGGQGANEQYF.

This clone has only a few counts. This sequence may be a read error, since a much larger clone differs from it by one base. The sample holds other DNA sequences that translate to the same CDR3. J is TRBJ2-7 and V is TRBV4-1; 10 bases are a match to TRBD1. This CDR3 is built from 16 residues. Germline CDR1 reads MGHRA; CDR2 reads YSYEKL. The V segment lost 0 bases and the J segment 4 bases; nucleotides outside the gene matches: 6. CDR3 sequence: CASSQDAGQGGYEQYF. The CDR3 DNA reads TGCGCCAGCAGCCAAGATGCCGGACAGGGGGGGTACGAGCAGTACTTC.

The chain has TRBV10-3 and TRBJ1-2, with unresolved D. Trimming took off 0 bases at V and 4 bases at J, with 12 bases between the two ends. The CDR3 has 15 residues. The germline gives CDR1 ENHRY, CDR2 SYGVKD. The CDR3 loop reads CAISESTEGSYGYTF. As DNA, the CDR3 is TGTGCCATCAGTGAGTCGACTGAGGGTTCCTATGGCTACACCTTC.